This T cell receptor beta chain originates from a study of Graves' ophthalmopathy and Graves' hyperthyroidism. Using RNA transcripts, the TCR beta CDR3 regions were amplified. HTBI-primed first-round RT-PCR preceded second-round multiplex PCR. TCRdb analysed the multiplex PCR reads with MiXCR anew, one entry per CDR3 protein. In the table there are 230,000 or so distinct CDR3 sequences, around 42% of which are singletons. The germline V gene encodes CDR1 SGHTA and CDR2 FQGNSA. CDR3 length: 16 residues. J gave up 0 bases and V 1 base, and 3 bases lay outside the gene matches. Sequenced: peripheral blood. The chain joins TRBV7-2 to TRBJ2-7; 10 bases agree with TRBD1. This clonotype was sampled from an adult man with Graves' ophthalmopathy. The CDR3 sequence: CASSLVWDRGSYEQYF. The CDR3 nucleotides are TGTGCCAGCAGCTTAGTATGGGACAGGGGCTCCTACGAGCAGTACTTC.